This T cell receptor (beta chain) appears in the sequencing data of a study of graft-versus-host responses after intestinal transplantation. Across the whole study: The whole recipient group had anti-thymocyte globulin induction followed by tacrolimus and steroids for 2 to 3 years. Study-level findings and limits: HvG clone declines early post-transplant were associated with peak circulating GvH levels.

V gave up 4 bases and J gave up 4 bases; unmatched junction bases: 11. Germline V gene sequence: CDR1 SGHVS, CDR2 FNYEAQ. The CDR3 sequence is 18 residues long. The data were produced by immunoSEQ multiplex PCR, yet TCRdb's version contains in-frame clones alone and is incomplete. The table records around 28,000 clones, 83% of them present only once. With regard to this clone: Its cognate antigen is unknown.

The clonotype originates from a human patient who received an intestinal transplant, so some T cells may come from the graft donor. V and J are TRBV7-6 and TRBJ2-1; TRBD2 aligns across 12 bases. The starting material was PBMCs, obtained around 29 days after intestinal transplant. CDR3 residues: CASSSSGGAPTLYNEQFF. Written as DNA, the CDR3 is TGTGCCAGCAGCTCTAGCGGGGGGGCCCCCACACTTTACAATGAGCAGTTCTTC. The variable domain in full, completed from reference TRBV7-6 and TRBJ2-1, reads GAGVSQSPRYKVTKRGQDVALRCDPISGHVSLYWYRQALGQGPEFLTYFNYEAQQDKSGLPNDRFSAERPEGSISTLTIQRTEQRDSAMYRCASSSSGGAPTLYNEQFFGPGTRLTVL.